Reported below is one T cell receptor (beta chain). The table came from immunoSEQ multiplex PCR; TCRdb's copy has only in-frame clones and leaves some out. The table shows 300,000 to 350,000 clones, with roughly 90% occurring only once. These data originate in a study of blood T cell repertoires in COVID-19. Study background: Samples taken during acute and convalescent COVID-19 were collected in the United States, Italy and Spain. PBMCs, B-cell-depleted T cells, or T cells were the source of the cDNA or gDNA that made up the material.

Seattle's enrolled individuals joined amid active infection and were then monitored longitudinally. This TCR was recovered from a young man with COVID-19, enrolled during active disease. The specimen was peripheral blood.

CDR3 nucleotides: TGCGCCAGCAGCTTGGGGCCCGCGGGGGCCGGTGAGCAGTTCTTC. Protein product: CASSLGPAGAGEQFF. The chain is built from TRBV5-1 and TRBJ2-1, with TRBD2 as a possible D gene (7 bases). The CDR3 is 15 residues long. CDR1 is SGHRS and CDR2 is YFSETQ in the germline V gene. The germline V and J ends were trimmed by 0 bases and 9 bases, with 16 bases remaining between them.